This TCR beta chain was captured in a study of cytomegalovirus exposure and HLA in healthy donors (dated by TCRdb to 2017 to 2019). Notes on the research overall: An earlier analysis of several hundred of the donors reported 276 Gb of sequence data and some 100 million unique TCR beta sequences from approximately 180 million T cells. Five DR-DQ haplotypes were treated as single units for association and clustering because of strong linkage in the cohort. Typing coverage differed by locus: A, B, C, DRB1 and DQB1 were typed in roughly 620-630 donors, DQA1 in roughly 500, DPA1 in 600 to 610, and DPB1 in 400 to 480. Across 300 to 400 genotyped donors of the cohort, an average of approximately 220,000 unique TCR beta nucleotide sequences per donor were sequenced, and 15% to 20% of those sequences were non-productive. Using immunosequencing, the study profiled T cell repertoires from 666 subjects and related those repertoires to cytomegalovirus serostatus. A later analysis re-analyzed previously published TCR beta repertoires from 660 or so donors and added high-resolution HLA genotyping to study TCR occurrence patterns. Genome-wide SNP genotypes for about 55% of the 666 donors were used in a later genetic analysis, which treated that subset as a discovery cohort. An early release covering some 640 HLA-typed donors comprised about 310 gigabases of sequencing data and around 80 million unique TCR sequences. An earlier analysis of approximately 640 of the donors applied high-throughput TCR beta sequencing to assess whether each TCR beta V gene segment acted as functional or pseudogenic. High-throughput TCR immunosequencing, statistical association of individual TCRs with disease status, and machine learning were combined to predict cytomegalovirus infection status. Both class I and class II loci were covered by HLA typing, at four-digit resolution. Of the 300 to 500 genotyped donors, roughly 76% were placed in the genetic ancestry cluster associated with self-reported Caucasian donors. The later analysis used no new phenotypic data to find candidate immune exposures, relying instead on TCR beta sequences and their occurrence across donors. A separate validation cohort of roughly 120 different subjects was used in addition to the approximately 670-subject first cohort. Every repertoire in the discovery cohort had been generated on one and the same sequencing platform. Donor age, sex, ethnicity and CMV serostatus were compiled together with the repertoire data. The study aimed to test whether signatures of past pathogen exposure could be identified by cataloging public T cell receptors. Broad study findings and their caveats: Assigning TCR associations to individual alleles was difficult when HLA alleles, especially DR and DQ, strongly co-occurred. Broadly in line with IMGT annotations, most TCR beta V segments showed up in productive rearrangements about 87% or about 30% of the time in an earlier analysis of some 590 of the donors. Three of the identified cytomegalovirus-associated TCR beta chains were confirmed in vitro to be specific for cytomegalovirus antigens. A cluster of highly shared sequence variants was judged likely to be a technical artifact of the sequencing pipeline. The presence/absence analyses assumed that sequencing depth was roughly uniform across donors, and that assumption may not be true. According to a later analysis, parvovirus B19, influenza, CMV and Epstein-Barr virus appeared linked to several top co-occurrence clusters. In a later analysis, most CMV-associated TCR beta chains were found to appear HLA-restricted, with HLA associations seemingly driven largely by CMV exposure. A later analysis found that HLA-associated TCR beta chains were more clonally expanded and had lower generation probabilities than equally common non-associated chains. In a later genetic analysis, a missense DCLRE1C variant was associated with V-gene and J-gene trimming of TCR beta chains, and the association was replicated in an independent cohort. According to a later analysis, TCR association rates differed among HLA loci, with DRB1 alleles showing the most associated TCRs and HLA-C alleles showing the fewest. Because HLA typing was missing for some donors at each locus, association tests included only the typed subset. Immune exposure information for the cohort was limited to CMV serostatus. In this cohort, only TCR beta chains were sequenced, and detectable features were limited by the absence of alpha or paired-chain data. Some IMGT-functional V segments, including TRBV6-2 and TRBV6-3, could not be told apart with the 87-base-pair reads, so those segments were excluded. In a later analysis, 15,000 to 20,000 TCR beta sequences were associated with specific HLA alleles at a false discovery rate of 0.05. Cytomegalovirus status was reported to be diagnosed by the classifier with high specificity and sensitivity in both the original and validation cohorts. In the study, some 180 TCR beta chains were listed as associated with cytomegalovirus. Linkage disequilibrium might explain the correlated functional status among segregating V segments, but an unknown experimental factor could not be ruled out. According to the authors, the approach could potentially be generalized to other disease states and immunological phenotypes. Across donors, most TCR sequences were observed very rarely, whereas some public TCRs were present in many individuals. Approximately 18 rarely observed V segments, including chromosome 9 orphons, were excluded from the earlier analysis of just under 600 of the donors because counts were too low. A further reported finding was that TCR beta sequences accurately predicted the HLA-A and HLA-B alleles for most subjects in the first cohort. A later genetic analysis reported fewer N-insertions in productive TCRs among donors in an Asian-associated ancestry cluster than the roughly 620-donor mean.

The cohort was made up of 666 healthy bone marrow donors. At the time of sampling, all cohort members were nominally healthy, though unrecorded immune exposures were likely present. The donor tested CMV seronegative, placing the donor among the roughly 340 seronegative members of the cohort. Each donor provided a peripheral blood sample, and peripheral blood mononuclear cells were used for TCR beta sequencing. The Qiagen DNeasy Blood Extraction Kit was used to extract genomic DNA from the blood cell samples. Libraries were constructed by the immunoSEQ multiplex PCR assay. For the multiplex PCR, a mixture combining 60 forward primers for TCR Vbeta segments and 13 reverse primers for TCR Jbeta segments was used. A multiplex PCR assay on genomic DNA amplified the CDR3 region of rearranged TCR beta genes. The amplified TCR beta libraries were sequenced on the Illumina HiSeq System as 87-base-pair reads. Per the authors' processing: Across the roughly 640 repertoires, a later analysis counted 60 million to 90 million unique TCR beta chains, 9.5 million to 13 million of which were shared by at least two donors. To remove PCR and sequencing errors, raw reads were error-corrected and collapsed into unique sequences using a nearest-neighbor algorithm that merged closely related sequences. Alignment of CDR3 sequences to IMGT reference sequences was used to assign V, D and J gene segments. For a sequence to be retained, a match of at least six nucleotides to both a V gene segment and a J gene segment was required. Rearrangements were classified as productive when the CDR3 lacked stop codons and remained in frame with V and J, and all other rearrangements were classified as non-productive. Following IMGT convention, CDR3 was defined as the stretch from the second conserved V-encoded cysteine to the conserved J-encoded phenylalanine. In an earlier analysis of 550 to 650 of the donors, sequences lacking an unambiguous match to a single V gene segment were excluded. In an earlier analysis of some 590 of the donors, a V segment was called functional when productive rearrangements were above 56.7%, and segregating when the standard deviation between donors exceeded 5%. A statistical classification framework was built to diagnose cytomegalovirus status from the catalog of TCR beta chain sequences. V and J gene assignment, in a later analysis, came from comparing TCR nucleotide sequences with IMGT/GENE-DB human TR gene sequences. Using the TCRdist pipeline, a later analysis assigned CDR3 sequences along with most-parsimonious VDJ recombination scenarios. In a later analysis, each TCR beta chain was defined by its CDR3 amino acid sequence together with its V-gene family, and reads without a unique V-gene family were excluded. In a later analysis, 450 to 600 highly shared, low-generation-probability nucleotide sequences were removed to address suspected cross-contamination and a sequencing artifact. In a later analysis, a clonal expansion index for each public chain was calculated from normalized within-repertoire ranks of inferred template counts. In a later analysis, generation probabilities were computed with a VDJ recombination model fitted to out-of-frame rearrangements, and the resulting probabilities were checked against IGoR. Hypergeometric tests were used in a later analysis to score TCR-TCR, TCR-HLA and TCR-CMV co-occurrence, with a repertoire-size bias correction applied to the TCR pairs. In a later analysis, false discovery rates were estimated by permuting HLA or CMV assignments 20 times. A later analysis grouped co-occurring TCRs with DBSCAN, adding TCRdist sequence similarity when clustering within HLA-allele-positive subsets. Repertoires with fewer than 30,000 or more than 120,000 public chains were left out of co-occurrence clustering, as were a handful of repertoires with anomalous nucleotide sharing. TCRdb took this table from immuneACCESS and kept in-frame rearrangements with V and J called. Such tables lack part of the clones; where checked against another copy, unresolved V genes explain under half of the gap, and the rest is unexplained. Clone size and the V and J calls come from that table; the DNA yielded D and trimming. The sample table holds over 110,000 clones, of which 75% to 85% were seen once. Of the sample, 4.5% to 5.5% is held by the ten largest clones.

About this clone: What antigen it recognizes has not been identified. Within one base of it there is no much larger clone, and no base qualities were kept.

Spanning cysteine to phenylalanine, the CDR3 consists of 16 amino acids. Just CDR3 DNA is preserved here, 48 bases in frame from base 1. The germline V gene supplies CDR1 SGHTA and CDR2 FQGTGA. The germline V end is reduced by 5 bases and the J end by 0 bases; junction bases left unmatched: 8. Sequences were obtained from PBMCs. The sequence was collected from a man aged 40-49 years in good health and CMV-seronegative. The V and J genes are TRBV7-3 and TRBJ2-3; 7 of the junction bases match TRBD2. The DNA reads as follows: TGTGCCAGCAGCCCAATGGGACTACAGAGCACAGATACGCAGTATTTT. It translates as CASSPMGLQSTDTQYF.